These T cell receptor beta chains were read from a single sample in a study of early T cells in non-severe SARS-CoV-2 infection. TCRdb re-called the 5' RACE reads through MiXCR, storing one row per CDR3 protein. The sample contains tens of thousands of distinct CDR3 sequences, roughly 5.7% of which appear only once. Sequenced here: whole blood, sampled at baseline. The receptor source for this set is an adult who was a healthcare worker with PCR-confirmed SARS-CoV-2 infection or an uninfected control (not recorded which). Each CDR3 is given with its conserved first and last residue. D genes are given only for firm matches. Clone size is shown for a subset of rows, as once, few, many or a class of expanded clone.

CDR3 protein: CASSQDSLNTEAFF; CDR3 DNA: TGTGCCAGCAGCCAAGACAGTTTGAACACTGAAGCTTTCTTT; J gene: TRBJ1-1; clone size: many; V gene: TRBV3-1; D gene: NA
CDR3 protein: CSVEGLPTGELFF; CDR3 DNA: TGCAGCGTAGAAGGACTGCCCACCGGGGAGCTGTTTTTT; J gene: TRBJ2-2; clone size: few; V gene: TRBV29-1; D gene: NA
CDR3 protein: CASSLGGAPKGEQYF; CDR3 DNA: TGTGCCAGCAGTTTAGGCGGAGCACCAAAAGGCGAGCAGTACTTC; J gene: TRBJ2-7; clone size: many; V gene: TRBV28; D gene: NA
CDR3 protein: CASSEQQNSPLHF; CDR3 DNA: TGTGCCAGCTCAGAACAGCAAAATTCACCCCTCCACTTT; J gene: TRBJ1-6; clone size: many; V gene: TRBV18; D gene: NA
CDR3 protein: CASSQDGTSGRASYEQYF; CDR3 DNA: TGTGCCAGCAGCCAAGATGGAACTAGCGGGAGGGCGTCCTACGAGCAGTACTTC; J gene: TRBJ2-7; clone size: many; V gene: TRBV3-1; D gene: TRBD2
CDR3 protein: CSATTGDGYTF; CDR3 DNA: TGCAGCGCTACGACAGGGGATGGCTACACCTTC; J gene: TRBJ1-2; clone size: NA; V gene: TRBV29-1; D gene: TRBD1
CDR3 protein: CASSSPDLAYYNEQFF; CDR3 DNA: TGTGCCAGCAGCTCTCCGGACCTCGCCTACTACAATGAGCAGTTCTTC; J gene: TRBJ2-1; clone size: many; V gene: TRBV7-9; D gene: NA
CDR3 protein: CASSIYPGQGIETQYF; CDR3 DNA: TGTGCCAGTAGTATCTACCCGGGACAGGGCATCGAGACCCAGTACTTC; J gene: TRBJ2-5; clone size: NA; V gene: TRBV19; D gene: TRBD1
CDR3 protein: CASRRLAGAYEQYF; CDR3 DNA: TGTGCCAGCAGGAGACTAGCGGGGGCCTACGAGCAGTACTTC; J gene: TRBJ2-7; clone size: few; V gene: TRBV12-3/TRBV12-4; D gene: TRBD2
CDR3 protein: CSARGDRGLIEAFF; CDR3 DNA: TGCAGTGCTAGAGGGGACAGGGGGCTCATTGAAGCTTTCTTT; J gene: TRBJ1-1; clone size: NA; V gene: TRBV20-1; D gene: TRBD1
CDR3 protein: CASRPHGAYEQYF; CDR3 DNA: TGTGCCAGTAGGCCCCACGGGGCCTACGAGCAGTACTTC; J gene: TRBJ2-7; clone size: many; V gene: TRBV19; D gene: NA
CDR3 protein: CSADGIPGDTQYF; CDR3 DNA: TGCAGTGCCGACGGAATTCCAGGGGATACGCAGTATTTT; J gene: TRBJ2-3; clone size: many; V gene: TRBV20-1; D gene: NA
CDR3 protein: CASSIVGGEQYF; CDR3 DNA: TGTGCCAGTAGTATTGTGGGGGGCGAGCAGTACTTC; J gene: TRBJ2-7; clone size: many; V gene: TRBV19; D gene: NA
CDR3 protein: CSVADQLPPYEQYF; CDR3 DNA: TGCAGCGTTGCTGACCAACTACCCCCCTACGAGCAGTACTTC; J gene: TRBJ2-7; clone size: few; V gene: TRBV29-1; D gene: NA
CDR3 protein: CASSPARGTEAFF; CDR3 DNA: TGTGCCAGCAGTCCGGCGAGGGGAACTGAAGCTTTCTTT; J gene: TRBJ1-1; clone size: NA; V gene: TRBV12-3/TRBV12-4; D gene: NA
CDR3 protein: CASSFEGSSYEQYF; CDR3 DNA: TGTGCCAGCAGCTTTGAGGGCAGCTCCTACGAGCAGTACTTC; J gene: TRBJ2-7; clone size: many; V gene: TRBV5-4; D gene: NA
CDR3 protein: CASSLVTGAKNEQYF; CDR3 DNA: TGTGCCAGCAGCTTAGTGACAGGGGCCAAAAACGAGCAGTACTTC; J gene: TRBJ2-7; clone size: many; V gene: TRBV11-2; D gene: TRBD1
CDR3 protein: CSARIPSESFEQFF; CDR3 DNA: TGCAGTGCTAGGATCCCTAGCGAGAGTTTTGAGCAGTTCTTC; J gene: TRBJ2-1; clone size: few; V gene: TRBV20-1; D gene: NA
CDR3 protein: CASSLIQGQGLYEQYF; CDR3 DNA: TGTGCCAGCAGTTTAATCCAGGGACAGGGACTATACGAGCAGTACTTC; J gene: TRBJ2-7; clone size: many; V gene: TRBV28; D gene: TRBD1
CDR3 protein: CASSFPGGAGNEQFF; CDR3 DNA: TGTGCCAGCAGCTTTCCCGGGGGCGCCGGGAATGAGCAGTTCTTC; J gene: TRBJ2-1; clone size: NA; V gene: TRBV11-2; D gene: NA
CDR3 protein: CASSLYGVEGGNEQFF; CDR3 DNA: TGTGCCAGCAGTTTATATGGCGTGGAGGGGGGAAATGAGCAGTTCTTC; J gene: TRBJ2-1; clone size: NA; V gene: TRBV28; D gene: NA
CDR3 protein: CASRRVGENEKLFF; CDR3 DNA: TGTGCCAGCAGGAGAGTCGGGGAAAATGAAAAACTGTTTTTT; J gene: TRBJ1-4; clone size: many; V gene: TRBV6-5; D gene: NA
CDR3 protein: CAISTSGSSYEQYF; CDR3 DNA: TGTGCCATCAGCACTAGCGGGAGCTCCTACGAGCAGTACTTC; J gene: TRBJ2-7; clone size: many; V gene: TRBV10-3; D gene: TRBD2
CDR3 protein: CSGGGADTQYF; CDR3 DNA: TGCAGTGGGGGAGGGGCGGATACGCAGTATTTT; J gene: TRBJ2-3; clone size: many; V gene: TRBV20-1; D gene: TRBD2